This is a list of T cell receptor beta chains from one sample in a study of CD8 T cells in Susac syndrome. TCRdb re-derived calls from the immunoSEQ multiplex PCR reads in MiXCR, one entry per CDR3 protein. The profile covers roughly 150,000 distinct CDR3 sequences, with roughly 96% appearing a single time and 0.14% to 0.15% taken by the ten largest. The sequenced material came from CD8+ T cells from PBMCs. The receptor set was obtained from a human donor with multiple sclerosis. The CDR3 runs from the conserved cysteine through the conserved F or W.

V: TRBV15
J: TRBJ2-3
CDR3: CATSPRTHVITDTQYF

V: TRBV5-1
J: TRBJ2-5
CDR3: CASSLSLGGEETQYF

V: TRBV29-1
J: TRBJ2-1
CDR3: CSVERAKEDSDEQFF

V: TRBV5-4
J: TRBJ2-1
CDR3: CASSLGTSGGDEQFF

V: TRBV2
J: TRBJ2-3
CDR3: CASQLSTDTQYF

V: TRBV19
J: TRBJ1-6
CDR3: CASSELGQGNSPLHF

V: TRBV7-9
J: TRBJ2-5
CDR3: CASSLGTLQETQYF

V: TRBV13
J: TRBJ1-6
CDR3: CASSPRKGGSGSPLHF

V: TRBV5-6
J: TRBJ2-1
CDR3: CASTLGHSYNEQFF

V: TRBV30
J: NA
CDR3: CAWVPQSSKEQFF

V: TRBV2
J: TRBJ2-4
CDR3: CASSELGGLAKNIQYF

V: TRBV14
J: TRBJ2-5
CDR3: CASSQEGGWQETQYF

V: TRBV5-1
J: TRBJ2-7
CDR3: CASSLEGQGADEQYF

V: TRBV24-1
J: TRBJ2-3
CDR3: CATARTGDHTDTQYF